The TCR beta chain described here comes from a study of blood T cell repertoires in COVID-19. V was clipped by 3 bases and J by 0 bases, with 11 bases between them. CDR1 and CDR2 from the germline V gene are MNHEY and SMNVEV (reference sequence). The CDR3 has 15 residues. This table comes from immunoSEQ multiplex PCR, and its TCRdb copy is limited to in-frame clones, with some not included. This sample has about 300,000 clones; more than 75% occur once, and the top ten carry 1.3%. This chain links TRBV27 with TRBJ1-1; no clear D. Sequencing was performed on peripheral blood. This clonotype was sampled from a man between 65 and 79 years old with acute or convalescent COVID-19. The CDR3 nucleotides are TGTGCCAGCAGTTTTTCGGTGAGCATGAACACTGAAGCTTTCTTT. This codes for CASSFSVSMNTEAFF.